These 10 T cell receptor beta chains share one sample of origin, sequenced in a study of shared clonotypes between healthy human individuals. Sequenced by immunoSEQ multiplex PCR; TCRdb stores in-frame clones only, minus some. This table holds millions of clones, 90% to 95% found once. Sequenced input: naive CD4+ T cells sorted from blood. The sample's subset: CD45RA+ positively selected. The source of these receptors is a man aged 18 to 29 in good health.

In DNA, the CDR3 is TGTGCCAGCAGCTTAGCGTGGGCGGGAGGGCGCACAGATACGCAGTATTTT. The encoded protein is CASSLAWAGGRTDTQYF. The chain uses TRBV7-2 and TRBJ2-3, with 9 nucleotides matching TRBD2. With 0 bases clipped from V and 1 base from J, the junction kept 5 bases outside the gene matches. Germline V gene data show CDR1 as SGHTA and CDR2 as FQGNSA. This CDR3 spans 17 amino acids.

This chain links TRBV5-1 with TRBJ2-2; D is perhaps TRBD2 (6 bases). Germline V gene sequence: CDR1 SGHRS, CDR2 YFSETQ. CDR3 length: 15 residues. Trimming pared 4 bases from V and 3 bases from J, leaving 13 bases between. The CDR3 coding sequence is TGCGCCAGCAGCCCAAGCGGGCGCGACACCGGGGAGCTGTTTTTT. It is translated as CASSPSGRDTGELFF. The complete variable domain, with remaining parts taken from reference TRBV5-1 and TRBJ2-2, reads KAGVTQTPRYLIKTRGQQVTLSCSPISGHRSVSWYQQTPGQGLQFLFEYFSETQRNKGNFPGRFSGRQFSNSRSEMNVSTLELGDSALYLCASSPSGRDTGELFFGEGSRLTVL.

The chain has TRBV19 and TRBJ1-6; D is ambiguous. The germline V gene has CDR1 LNHDA and CDR2 SQIVND (reference sequence). V was cut by 3 bases and J by 9 bases, with 6 bases left in between. The CDR3 is 12 amino acids. The CDR3 region is CASSIVGSPLHF. As DNA, the CDR3 is TGTGCCAGTAGTATTGTCGGTTCACCCCTCCACTTT.

J is TRBJ1-4 and V is TRBV5-4; 7 bases map to TRBD1. The germline V gene encodes CDR1 SGHNT and CDR2 YYREEE (reference sequence). The CDR3 extends over 14 amino acids. V lost 4 bases to trimming and J lost 5 bases; unmatched junction nucleotides: 5. CDR3 residues: CASSLPGQNEKLFF. In DNA form, the CDR3 reads TGTGCCAGCAGCCTGCCGGGACAGAATGAAAAACTGTTTTTT.

The chain couples TRBV5-4 to TRBJ2-3; 8 positions agree with TRBD1. CDR3 length: 15 amino acids. Germline CDR1 and CDR2: SGHNT and YYREEE (reference sequence). The V and J ends lost 4 bases and 3 bases, in that order; junction bases with no gene match: 7. The CDR3 here is CASSTDRAQTDTQYF. In DNA form, the CDR3 reads TGTGCCAGCAGCACGGACAGGGCCCAGACAGATACGCAGTATTTT.

The rearrangement joins TRBV6-5 to TRBJ2-5; TRBD1 agrees at 8 bases. With the DNA end fitting TRBJ2-7 better, the J assignment may be wrong. CDR3 length: 14 amino acids. The germline CDR1 and CDR2 sequences are MNHEY and SVGAGI. In DNA, the CDR3 is TGTGCCAGCACTCCCGGGGGACAGGACTACGAGCAGTACTTC. This sequence encodes CASTPGGQDYEQYF.

The chain employs TRBV19 and TRBJ1-1, with 10 bases that match TRBD1. The J segment lost 4 bases and the V segment lost 1 base, leaving 9 bases of the junction unmatched. This CDR3 is 17 amino acids long. Germline-derived CDR1 and CDR2 are LNHDA and SQIVND (reference sequence). The CDR3 DNA is TGTGCCAGTAGTATAGTTTGGGACAGGGGTCGGAGCACTGAAGCTTTCTTT. Amino acid sequence: CASSIVWDRGRSTEAFF.

The chain joins TRBV30 to TRBJ2-3; D call uncertain. This CDR3 has 15 amino acids. Germline CDR1 and CDR2: GTSNPN and SVGIG (reference sequence). Trimming shortened V by 0 bases and J by 4 bases, and 14 bases separated the two germline ends. The CDR3 region is CAWSVRRREPDTQYF. In DNA, the CDR3 is TGTGCCTGGAGTGTAAGGCGGCGCGAACCAGATACGCAGTATTTT.

V is TRBV30 and J is TRBJ1-1; 8 bases match TRBD1. Looked up from germline, CDR1 is GTSNPN and CDR2 is SVGIG (reference sequence). The CDR3 has 11 residues. J was trimmed by 11 bases and V by 4 bases; bases with no gene match: 6. CDR3 protein: CAWTRQGPAFF. The CDR3 DNA reads as TGTGCCTGGACGAGACAGGGGCCGGCTTTCTTT. Combining the CDR3 with reference TRBV30 and TRBJ1-1 gives the whole variable domain SQTIHQWPATLVQPVGSPLSLECTVEGTSNPNLYWYRQAAGRGLQLLFYSVGIGQISSEVPQNLSASRPQDRQFILSSKKLLLSDSGFYLCAWTRQGPAFFGQGTRLTVV.

Concerning this clone: A read error may produce the germline difference seen at one junction end. The identical CDR3 is also encoded by other nucleotide sequences in the sample. CDR3 DNA sequence: TGCGCCAGCAGCCAAGCTGGCAGGGCTTCCTACAATGAACAGTTCTTC. It codes for CASSQAGRASYNEQFF. V usage is TRBV4-1 and J usage is TRBJ2-1, with a tentative D call TRBD1 (5 bases). The germline V gene encodes CDR1 MGHRA and CDR2 YSYEKL. The length of the CDR3 is 16 residues.